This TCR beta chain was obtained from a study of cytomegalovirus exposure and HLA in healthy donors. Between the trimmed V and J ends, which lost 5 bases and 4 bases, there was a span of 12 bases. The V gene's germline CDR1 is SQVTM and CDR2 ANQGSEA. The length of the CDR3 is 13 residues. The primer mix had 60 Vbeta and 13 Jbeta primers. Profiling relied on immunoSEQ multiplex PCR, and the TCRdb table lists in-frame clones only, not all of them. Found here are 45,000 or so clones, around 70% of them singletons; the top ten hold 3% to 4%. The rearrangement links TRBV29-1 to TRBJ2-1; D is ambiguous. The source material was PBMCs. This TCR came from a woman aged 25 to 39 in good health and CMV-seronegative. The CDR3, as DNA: TGCAGCGTTCGTCCAGTTTTGTACAATGAGCAGTTCTTC. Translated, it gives CSVRPVLYNEQFF.